Listed here is a single TCR beta chain. Its target antigen remains unknown. Base qualities are not recorded, but no much larger clone differs from it by a single base. The collaborating institutions used their own protocols to collect whole blood in K2EDTA tubes. For TCRbeta analysis, collaborators shipped samples as frozen whole blood, isolated PBMCs, or DNA extracted from either of those sample types. This entry comes from a study of blood T cell repertoires in COVID-19 (dated by TCRdb to about 2020). As for the study more broadly: Collaborator samples came from the United States, Italy and Spain and covered acute and convalescent phases of COVID-19. Where available, HLA class I and class II types were obtained from metadata supplied by the sample provider rather than from assay-based typing. The prospective study material was composed of cDNA or gDNA derived from T cells, B-cell-depleted T cells, or PBMCs. The repertoires were released in a freely available public database intended as a resource for research on the immune response to SARS-CoV-2. Deeply sampled blood TCRbeta repertoires from subjects exposed to, actively infected with, or recovered from COVID-19 were included in the dataset. The samples were drawn from the first 160 participants of the ongoing ImmuneRACE study and from over 950 subjects provided by 6 global collaborators. Sample metadata almost always included a de-identified subject ID, COVID-19 status, age in years and sex.

General study outcomes and caveats: Clinical and demographic metadata were provided uncurated, with the amount varying by source and participant.

TCRbeta CDR3 regions were amplified from genomic DNA using the immunoSEQ Assay, a bias-controlled multiplex PCR. The original methods were these. The number of nucleated cells in each sample was estimated by amplification of reference gene primers within the assay. To quantify the absolute abundance of each unique TCRbeta CDR3 rearrangement, sequence reads were collapsed and filtered. Productive Simpson clonality was computed per sample as the square root of Simpson's diversity index over productive rearrangements. As stored in TCRdb, this immuneACCESS dataset retains in-frame rearrangements with V and J assigned. A fraction of the clones does not appear; measured against another copy, unresolved V genes explain less than half of the discrepancy, and the remainder lacks a known reason. V, J and clone size were drawn from that table, and D and trimming were deduced from the DNA. The sample has 12,000 or so clones on record, roughly nine tenths of them singletons. The leading ten clones occupy roughly an eighth of the sample.

V sheds 6 bases and J sheds 11 bases, leaving 16 bases between their ends. The germline V gene (reference sequence) specifies MNHNY as CDR1 and SVGAGI as CDR2. Measured from the cysteine to the phenylalanine, the CDR3 is 12 residues long. Only the CDR3 part of the read is kept: 36 bases, read in frame from the first base. This clonotype originated in a man between 70 and 80 years old with active COVID-19. The chain is encoded by TRBV6-6 joined to TRBJ1-1; the D region possibly corresponds to TRBD1 (5 bases align). What was sequenced was peripheral blood. Here is the DNA: TGTGCCAGCAGACTCGACAGAGGTGCGGCTTTCTTT. Its protein is CASRLDRGAAFF.